One and the same sample provided the 22 T cell receptor beta chains below, sequenced in a study of CD8+CD57+ T cells in acquired aplastic anemia. Genomic DNA constituted the template upon which TCR beta VDJ and CDR3 profiling was performed. Each CDR3 protein gets one entry after TCRdb re-called the reads with MiXCR. The data show hundreds of thousands of distinct CDR3 sequences, with 45% to 70% seen just once and 8% held by the top ten. The sample consisted of sorted CD4+, CD8+, or CD8+CD57+ T cells (not recorded which) from PBMCs. These receptors came from a human donor with severe aplastic anemia or a healthy control (not recorded which).

The rearrangement uses TRBV7-9 and TRBJ1-4; no firm D call. CDR1 and CDR2 (germline): SEHNR, FQNEAQ (reference sequence). The CDR3 extends over 15 amino acids. Trimming cost V 5 bases and J 6 bases, with 16 bases left between them. CDR3 region: CASSPTRQWDEKLFF. CDR3 bases: TGTGCCAGCAGCCCAACCCGACAATGGGATGAAAAACTGTTTTTT.

This clonotype appeared a single time. Compared with germline, one end of the junction differs, possibly owing to a read error. The gene calls are TRBV7-2 and TRBJ2-3, with no clear D. Germline loops: CDR1 SGHTA, CDR2 FQGNSA. The CDR3 runs 14 residues. CDR3 residues: CASSPGTRGDTQYF. DNA of the CDR3: TGTGCCAGCAGCCCCGGAACTCGCGGCGATACACAGTATTTT. The variable domain in full, with the rest retrieved from reference TRBV7-2 and TRBJ2-3, is GAGVSQSPSNKVTEKGKDVELRCDPISGHTALYWYRQSLGQGLEFLIYFQGNSAPDKSGLPSDRFSAERTGGSVSTLTIQRTQQEDSAVYLCASSPGTRGDTQYFGPGTRLTVL.

V is TRBV10-3 and J is TRBJ2-2; D call uncertain. Germline-derived CDR1 and CDR2 are ENHRY and SYGVKD. Trimming pared 0 bases from V and 8 bases from J, leaving 7 bases between. This CDR3 spans 13 amino acids. CDR3 sequence: CAISESIPGELFF. Here the CDR3 DNA reads TGTGCCATCAGTGAGTCGATCCCAGGGGAGCTGTTTTTT.

The genes are TRBV15 and TRBJ2-7; no clear D gene. The CDR3 is 14 residues long. V was trimmed by 5 bases and J by 5 bases, leaving 16 bases between them. Germline V CDR1 and CDR2: LNHNV, YYDKDF (reference sequence). This chain's CDR3 is CATSGDPEGHEQYF. CDR3 sequence (DNA): TGTGCCACCAGCGGGGATCCCGAAGGGCACGAGCAGTACTTC.

In its sample, this clonotype was seen many times. The J gene is TRBJ1-3, the V gene TRBV20-1; no clear D gene. The V gene lost 0 bases and the J gene lost 0 bases, with 9 bases spanning the gap. The germline V gene encodes CDR1 DFQATT and CDR2 SNEGSKA (reference sequence). CDR3 length: 15 residues. CDR3: CSARDPGSSGNTIYF. The DNA for the CDR3 is TGCAGTGCTAGAGATCCAGGAAGCTCTGGAAACACCATATATTTT.

This clonotype was seen repeatedly, ten times or more. This chain's CDR3 is CASSDGGRGNTIYF. CDR3 nucleotides: TGTGCCAGCAGCGATGGGGGTAGGGGAAACACCATATATTTT. The chain recombines TRBV9 with TRBJ1-3; weak D call: TRBD1 (5 bases). Germline CDR1 reads SGDLS; CDR2 reads YYNGEE. The CDR3 runs to 14 residues. V was clipped by 3 bases and J by 4 bases, with 11 bases between them.

J is TRBJ1-5 and V is TRBV5-6; 7 nucleotides align to TRBD1. The CDR3 extends over 15 amino acids. The trim removed 4 bases at V and 3 bases at J, leaving 7 bases unmatched. Germline CDR1 and CDR2: SGHDT and YYEEEE. The CDR3 spells CASSAGQTNNQPQHF. The CDR3 DNA reads TGTGCCAGCAGCGCGGGACAGACCAACAATCAGCCCCAGCATTTT.

Here the CDR3 reads CASSQDRGDYGYTF. The CDR3 nucleotides read TGTGCCAGCAGCCAAGATCGGGGGGACTATGGCTACACCTTC. J is TRBJ1-2 and V is TRBV5-5, with a possible D match to TRBD1 (5 bases). Germline CDR1 is SGHKS and CDR2 is YYEKEE (reference sequence). V lost 4 bases and J 3 bases, leaving 13 bases between the germline ends. This CDR3 contains 14 residues.

This chain connects TRBV7-3 to TRBJ2-6, with a weak D call TRBD2 (7 bases). Trimming removed 4 bases at V and 0 bases at J, with 16 bases between. Germline V gives CDR1 SGHTA, CDR2 FQGTGA. The CDR3 covers 18 residues. This CDR3 is CASSYPGGPASGANVLTF. The DNA of the CDR3 is TGTGCCAGCAGCTACCCGGGGGGCCCAGCCTCTGGGGCCAACGTCCTGACTTTC.

The chain carries TRBV10-2 and TRBJ1-3; no definite D call. CDR1 WSHSY and CDR2 SAAADI come from the germline V gene. V was cut by 2 bases and J by 4 bases, with 9 bases left in between. CDR3 size: 14 residues. CDR3 coding DNA: TGCGCCAGCAGTGAGAGTAGTGGAGGAAACACCATATATTTT. This encodes CASSESSGGNTIYF.

In this sample, this clonotype turned up many times. This chain links TRBV6-6 with TRBJ2-7; TRBD1 agrees at 7 bases. With 0 bases clipped from V and 2 bases from J, the junction kept 13 bases outside the gene matches. The V gene's germline CDR1 is MNHNY and CDR2 SVGAGI (reference sequence). There are 18 residues in the CDR3. The DNA of the CDR3 is TGTGCCAGCAGTTACTCGATGATGGAACAGGGGAGCCCCTACGAGCAGTACTTC. It translates to CASSYSMMEQGSPYEQYF.

This chain links TRBV20-1 with TRBJ1-4; unclear D gene. Germline V gene data show CDR1 as DFQATT and CDR2 as SNEGSKA (reference sequence). CDR3 length: 13 amino acids. V gave up 6 bases and J gave up 4 bases, with 12 bases separating them. The CDR3 protein is CSAPSSYNEKLFF. DNA of the CDR3: TGCAGTGCCCCAAGCTCCTATAATGAAAAACTGTTTTTT.

V is TRBV10-3 and J is TRBJ1-1, with a weak D call TRBD1 (5 bases). Between the trimmed V and J ends, which lost 2 bases and 3 bases, there was a span of 16 bases. The CDR3 is 16 amino acids. Looked up from germline, CDR1 is ENHRY and CDR2 is SYGVKD. In DNA form, the CDR3 reads TGTGCCATCAGTGAGGCAGGGAGCGGGGGGGACACTGAAGCTTTCTTT. As protein: CAISEAGSGGDTEAFF.

A few counts support this clonotype. This chain links TRBV5-6 with TRBJ1-1; no firm D call. The CDR3 has 14 amino acids. Trimming took 0 bases from V and 1 from J, leaving 7 bases between them. Germline lookup yields CDR1 SGHDT and CDR2 YYEEEE. The CDR3 coding sequence is TGTGCCAGCAGCTTGGTACATTCGAACACTGAAGCTTTCTTT. Residues: CASSLVHSNTEAFF.

This chain uses TRBV20-1 with TRBJ2-7, with D perhaps being TRBD1 or TRBD2 (5 bases each). The germline V gene has CDR1 DFQATT and CDR2 SNEGSKA (reference sequence). Trimming stripped 1 base from V and 11 bases from J, with 18 bases between. The CDR3 covers 13 residues. CDR3 amino acids: CSARGSGNTGEYF. The CDR3 DNA follows: TGCAGTGCTAGAGGTTCAGGGAACACCGGGGAGTACTTC.

The rearrangement uses TRBV20-1 and TRBJ1-1, with TRBD1 as a possible D gene (6 bases). Germline V gene sequence: CDR1 DFQATT, CDR2 SNEGSKA (reference sequence). The CDR3 is 17 amino acids. V gave up 2 bases and J gave up 1 base, with 20 bases separating them. The CDR3 DNA reads TGCAGTGCTAGATTACTAGCGGGGGGGCTTCGGAACACTGAAGCTTTCTTT. Encoded protein: CSARLLAGGLRNTEAFF.

The V and J genes are TRBV5-4 and TRBJ2-5; D may match TRBD1 or TRBD2 (6 bases each). The ends were cut back, 6 bases at V and 0 bases at J, with 15 bases in the middle. CDR3 length: 15 residues. Per germline, CDR1 SGHNT and CDR2 YYREEE (reference sequence). CDR3 in DNA: TGTGCCAGCATTCAAGGAGGGGGAAACCAAGAGACCCAGTACTTC. Protein: CASIQGGGNQETQYF. Filled out from reference TRBV5-4 and TRBJ2-5, the complete variable domain reads ETGVTQSPTHLIKTRGQQVTLRCSSQSGHNTVSWYQQALGQGPQFIFQYYREEENGRGNFPPRFSGLQFPNYSSELNVNALELDDSALYLCASIQGGGNQETQYFGPGTRLLVL.

The V and J genes are TRBV7-6 and TRBJ2-3; D perhaps matches TRBD2 (5 bases). CDR1 is SGHVS and CDR2 is FNYEAQ in the germline V gene. This CDR3 contains 14 residues. V was shortened by 1 base and J by 3 bases, with 8 bases between the two germline ends. The CDR3 loop is CASSLGWRTDTQYF. For the CDR3, the DNA is TGTGCCAGCAGCTTAGGATGGAGGACAGATACGCAGTATTTT.

On this clonotype: An end of the junction does not agree with germline; a read error may underlie this. The chain joins TRBV7-9 to TRBJ1-3; D is perhaps TRBD1 (6 bases). The CDR3 is made up of 13 amino acids. Germline CDR1 SEHNR, CDR2 FQNEAQ (reference sequence). Written as DNA, the CDR3 is TGTGCCAGCGGACAGTACTCTGGAAACACCATGTATTTT. Amino acid sequence: CASGQYSGNTMYF.

The CDR3 here is CASSTTPAGGNTGELFF. As DNA, the CDR3 is TGTGCCAGTAGTACTACACCGGCGGGAGGGAACACCGGGGAGCTGTTTTTT. The V and J genes are TRBV19 and TRBJ2-2, with TRBD2 matching 8 bases. J was trimmed by 1 base and V by 4 bases; bases with no gene match: 8. The germline V gene has CDR1 LNHDA and CDR2 SQIVND (reference sequence). The CDR3 covers 17 residues.

This clonotype has at least ten counts. The chain combines TRBV6-5 with TRBJ1-4; D perhaps matches TRBD1 (6 bases). CDR3 length equals 16 residues. Trimming cost V 0 bases and J 5 bases, with 13 bases left between them. Germline assignment: CDR1 MNHEY and CDR2 SVGAGI. DNA of the CDR3: TGTGCCAGCAGTTACTCCTGGGGTAGGGGGAATGAAAAACTGTTTTTT. It encodes CASSYSWGRGNEKLFF.

The V call is TRBV7-2, the J call TRBJ2-5; D is uncertain. The CDR3 extends over 12 amino acids. CDR1 is SGHTA and CDR2 is FQGNSA in the germline V gene. V was pared by 5 bases and J by 3 bases, with 7 bases between. CDR3 DNA sequence: TGTGCCAGCAGCCGAGTTAAAGAGACCCAGTACTTC. It encodes CASSRVKETQYF.